The rows below give T cell receptor beta chains drawn from one sample of a study of neurological immune-mediated disorders. Using its own MiXCR run on the 5' RACE reads, TCRdb lists one record per CDR3 protein. The top ten hold roughly 2.1% of the sample, which has tens of thousands of distinct CDR3 sequences, almost 2.5% seen once. The sample consisted of PBMCs. These TCRs come from a woman between 50 and 59 years old with multiple sclerosis. CDR3s include the opening cysteine and the closing phenylalanine or tryptophan. The D gene is left open where the match is weak. Clone size, where shown, is once, few, many, or a class for clones that have expanded.

TRBD2	TRBV20-1	TRBJ2-3	many	CSASRGVAGGHVTDTQYF	TGCAGTGCTAGCCGCGGGGTAGCGGGAGGGCACGTCACAGATACGCAGTATTTT
NA	TRBV4-1	TRBJ2-1	many	CASSQETARFF	TGCGCCAGCAGCCAAGAAACTGCGCGGTTCTTC
NA	TRBV5-1	TRBJ1-4	many	CASSLKTAATNEKLFF	TGCGCCAGCAGCTTGAAGACGGCAGCAACTAATGAAAAACTGTTTTTT
NA	TRBV20-1	TRBJ2-2	many	CSASLFSGELFF	TGCAGTGCTAGTTTATTTTCCGGGGAGCTGTTTTTT
NA	TRBV7-9	TRBJ2-2	many	CASSVRTNTGELFF	TGTGCCAGCAGCGTCAGGACGAACACCGGGGAGCTGTTTTTT
TRBD1	TRBV20-1	TRBJ2-2	many	CSAKDRVTGELFF	TGCAGTGCAAAGGACAGGGTCACCGGGGAGCTGTTTTTT
NA	TRBV6-1	TRBJ1-6	many	CASSEIGNMLNSPLHF	TGTGCCAGCAGTGAGATCGGAAACATGCTTAATTCACCCCTCCACTTT
TRBD1	TRBV5-5	TRBJ1-2	many	CASSSGQGGYGYTF	TGTGCCAGCAGCTCCGGACAGGGGGGCTATGGCTACACCTTC
NA	TRBV5-1	TRBJ2-3	NA	CASSPDPLGRGADTQYF	TGCGCCAGCAGCCCCGACCCTTTGGGGAGAGGGGCAGATACGCAGTATTTT
TRBD1	TRBV20-1	TRBJ2-7	many	CSARDPGTGVYEQYF	TGCAGTGCTAGAGATCCCGGGACAGGGGTCTACGAGCAGTACTTC
NA	TRBV12-3/TRBV12-4	TRBJ2-1	many	CASIDSRGWGNEQFF	TGTGCCAGCATCGATAGTAGGGGCTGGGGGAATGAGCAGTTCTTC
NA	TRBV29-1	TRBJ1-1	NA	CSVGRLNTEAFF	TGCAGCGTTGGCAGGCTGAACACTGAAGCTTTCTTT
TRBD1	TRBV7-9	TRBJ1-2	many	CASSFYGTGDNYGYTF	TGTGCCAGCAGCTTCTACGGGACAGGGGATAACTATGGCTACACCTTC
TRBD2	TRBV24-1	TRBJ2-7	many	CATSRAGEQYF	TGTGCCACCAGCCGAGCGGGAGAGCAGTACTTC
TRBD1	TRBV29-1	TRBJ1-3	many	CSADRGGNTIYF	TGCAGCGCTGACAGGGGTGGAAACACCATATATTTT